The 13 T cell receptor beta chains in this list originate from one sample, sequenced in a study of siplizumab effects on memory and regulatory T cells. Generated by immunoSEQ multiplex PCR, the TCRdb table keeps only in-frame clones and is missing some. The data contain over 90,000 clones, roughly 90% of them seen just once; the ten biggest clones take up roughly 1.1%. Sequencing input: CD4+ T cells sorted from blood. These receptors came from a human donor in good health.

The chain uses TRBV7-9 and TRBJ1-2, with TRBD1 matching 10 bases. The CDR3 contains 16 residues. The V segment lost 4 bases and the J segment 4 bases; nucleotides outside the gene matches: 9. The germline V gene has CDR1 SEHNR and CDR2 FQNEAQ (reference sequence). In nucleotides, the CDR3 is TGTGCCAGCAGCTACCCCGGGACAGGGGAGGCCTATGGCTACACCTTC. Translating it yields CASSYPGTGEAYGYTF.

The V gene is TRBV5-1, the J gene TRBJ1-1; 8 bases map to TRBD1. J lost 8 bases, V lost 4 bases, and 10 bases had no gene match. CDR3 size: 14 residues. The germline gives CDR1 SGHRS, CDR2 YFSETQ. The DNA for the CDR3 is TGCGCCAGCAGCGCAGGACAGGGTCTTAGGGAAGCTTTCTTT. Translated, it gives CASSAGQGLREAFF.

This rearrangement joins TRBV6-6 to TRBJ2-5, with D possibly being TRBD1 (5 bases). Germline lookup yields CDR1 MNHNY and CDR2 SVGAGI (reference sequence). The CDR3 runs to 13 residues. The V gene lost 7 bases and the J gene lost 5 bases, with 14 bases spanning the gap. The CDR3 loop is CASNWQGKETQYF. Here the CDR3 DNA reads TGTGCCAGCAATTGGCAGGGTAAGGAGACCCAGTACTTC.

This CDR3 is CASSSRDTLIYEQYF. The DNA of the CDR3 is TGTGCCAGCAGCTCCCGGGACACCCTCATTTACGAGCAGTACTTC. The rearrangement uses TRBV5-6 and TRBJ2-7; D might be TRBD1 (6 bases). CDR1 is SGHDT and CDR2 is YYEEEE in the germline V gene. This CDR3 spans 15 amino acids. V lost 3 bases and J lost 4, with 17 bases in between.

A remark on this clone: Relative to the germline gene, one junction end is altered; a read error may explain this. The V and J genes are TRBV11-3 and TRBJ2-1, with D perhaps given as TRBD1 or TRBD2 (5 bases each). There are 13 residues in the CDR3. Per germline, CDR1 SGHNT and CDR2 YENEEA. CDR3 loop: CASSLEGRGEQFF. CDR3 DNA: TGTGCCAGCAGCCTAGAGGGAAGGGGTGAGCAGTTCTTC.

The genes are TRBV7-8 and TRBJ1-3, with D unclear. The CDR3 length is 14 residues. The ends were cut back, 3 bases at V and 0 bases at J, with 6 bases in the middle. Germline V CDR1 and CDR2: SGHVS, FQNEAQ. This chain's CDR3 is CASSFRDSGNTIYF. CDR3 DNA: TGTGCCAGCAGCTTTCGGGACTCTGGAAACACCATATATTTT.

V is TRBV7-6 and J is TRBJ2-1; D may be TRBD2 (6 bases). Per germline, CDR1 SGHVS and CDR2 FNYEAQ. This CDR3 is 17 amino acids long. V lost 6 bases and J 2 bases, leaving 20 bases between the germline ends. CDR3 in amino acids: CASSSTSGTGAYNEQFF. The CDR3 DNA follows: TGTGCCAGCAGTTCAACCTCGGGGACGGGGGCCTACAATGAGCAGTTCTTC.

This rearrangement joins TRBV30 to TRBJ1-2, with D tentatively TRBD1 (5 bases). Trimming stripped 1 base from V and 4 bases from J, with 10 bases between. CDR1 and CDR2 (germline): GTSNPN, SVGIG (reference sequence). The CDR3 is made up of 13 amino acids. CDR3 nucleotides: TGTGCCTGGAGTGAGGCGGGGGGCTATGGCTACACCTTC. This sequence encodes CAWSEAGGYGYTF.

This clone was recorded only once. V and J are TRBV7-8 and TRBJ2-2; D is undetermined. CDR3 length: 14 residues. CDR1 SGHVS and CDR2 FQNEAQ come from the germline V gene. The V gene lost 5 bases and the J gene lost 6 bases, with 13 bases spanning the gap. The CDR3 is CASSVYRSPGELFF. The DNA for the CDR3 is TGTGCCAGCAGCGTATACCGGAGCCCCGGGGAGCTGTTTTTT.

Note on this clone: Different DNA sequences within this sample yield the same CDR3. The J gene is TRBJ2-1, the V gene TRBV18; 7 bases match TRBD1. Looked up from germline, CDR1 is KGHSH and CDR2 is LQKENI. The CDR3 totals 13 residues. The V and J ends lost 6 bases and 5 bases, in that order; junction bases with no gene match: 4. This chain's CDR3 is CASSPGQNNEQFF. The CDR3 DNA follows: TGTGCCAGCTCCCCGGGACAGAACAATGAGCAGTTCTTC.

The chain has TRBV5-1 and TRBJ2-1; 9 bases agree with TRBD1. Germline CDR1 is SGHRS and CDR2 is YFSETQ. Trimming took 6 bases from V and 6 from J; bases not matched to a gene: 10. This CDR3 region has 15 residues. The CDR3 bases are TGCGCCAGCACCATTTACAGGGGGCGTATCAATGAGCAGTTCTTC. Protein: CASTIYRGRINEQFF.

The chain uses TRBV5-1 and TRBJ2-1; 11 bases agree with TRBD2. The germline CDR1 and CDR2 sequences are SGHRS and YFSETQ. CDR3 length equals 16 residues. Unmatched junction bases numbered 7, after V lost 2 bases and J lost 6 bases. This chain's CDR3 is CASSFVAGGPVNEQFF. For the CDR3, the DNA is TGCGCCAGCAGCTTCGTAGCGGGAGGGCCAGTCAATGAGCAGTTCTTC.

The gene calls are TRBV9 and TRBJ2-2; TRBD1 matches at 7 bases. The CDR3 is 14 amino acids. The V segment lost 3 bases and the J segment 7 bases; nucleotides outside the gene matches: 6. Germline values: CDR1 SGDLS, CDR2 YYNGEE. The CDR3 loop is CASSATGVLGELFF. In DNA, the CDR3 is TGTGCCAGCAGCGCCACAGGGGTTCTCGGGGAGCTGTTTTTT.